Listed here are 20 T cell receptor beta chains from one sample, sequenced in a study of shared T cell receptors in the human thymus. Clones were sequenced by immunoSEQ multiplex PCR, and TCRdb holds only the in-frame ones, with some missing. The sample consists of about 540,000 clones, around 82% of them appearing once. This same sample was also part of a study on human thymus T cells.

The sample comprised thymocytes. The receptors were gathered from a boy in the first two years of life with a congenital heart defect.

The CDR3 coding sequence is TGTGCCTGGAGTGTACCGGGGTGGGGAAATGAGCAGTTCTTC. Amino acid sequence: CAWSVPGWGNEQFF. The chain couples TRBV30 to TRBJ2-1, with D tentatively TRBD2 (5 bases). The CDR3 totals 14 residues. CDR1 is GTSNPN and CDR2 is SVGIG in the germline V gene (reference sequence). V lost 0 bases and J 7 bases, leaving 13 bases between the germline ends.

This clone was seen more than once but under ten times. This chain links TRBV19 with TRBJ2-7; D may be TRBD1 (8 bases). This CDR3 spans 15 amino acids. With 6 bases removed from V and 3 bases from J, the gap between germline ends came to 18 bases. Germline V CDR1 and CDR2: LNHDA, SQIVND (reference sequence). In nucleotides, the CDR3 is TGTGCCAGTAGCACCCGGGGGGACAGGAACTACGAGCAGTACTTC. Amino acids: CASSTRGDRNYEQYF.

This clone showed up just once. The chain carries TRBV10-2 and TRBJ1-2; 11 bases match TRBD1. After removal of 6 bases from V and 5 bases from J, the junction contained 14 bases not matched to a gene. The CDR3 extends over 17 amino acids. Per germline, CDR1 WSHSY and CDR2 SAAADI. Written as DNA, the CDR3 is TGCGCCAGCAGCCCGCGGACAGGGGGCTCCCCTCCTTATGGCTACACCTTC. Translation gives CASSPRTGGSPPYGYTF.

V is TRBV6-5 and J is TRBJ2-5; no definite D call. The CDR3 runs to 15 residues. The V end lost 3 bases, the J end lost 1 base, and 12 bases lay between the germline ends. Germline loops: CDR1 MNHEY, CDR2 SVGAGI. In DNA form, the CDR3 reads TGTGCCAGCAGTTATTCCTCTTCGGTCCAAGAGACCCAGTACTTC. Its translation: CASSYSSSVQETQYF.

V gene TRBV20-1 combines with J gene TRBJ2-1, with D unclear. CDR3 length: 11 amino acids. Germline V gene sequence: CDR1 DFQATT, CDR2 SNEGSKA (reference sequence). With 3 bases removed from V and 7 bases from J, the gap between germline ends came to 7 bases. CDR3 coding DNA: TGCAGTGCTAGTGTCGGTAATGAGCAGTTCTTC. Its protein product is CSASVGNEQFF.

The chain links TRBV30 to TRBJ2-2; a weak D match, TRBD2 (7 bases). CDR3 size: 16 residues. V lost 7 bases, J lost 4 bases, and 22 bases lay in between. CDR1 GTSNPN and CDR2 SVGIG come from the germline V gene (reference sequence). Here the CDR3 reads CASREGRGGGTGELFF. The CDR3 DNA follows: TGTGCCTCTCGAGAGGGCAGGGGCGGGGGCACCGGGGAGCTGTTTTTT.

The rearrangement links TRBV6-5 to TRBJ2-5, with TRBD2 matching 8 bases. CDR3 length: 15 residues. V trimming: 6 bases; J trimming: 5 bases; junction bases outside the gene matches: 11. CDR1 is MNHEY and CDR2 is SVGAGI in the germline V gene. The CDR3 sequence: CASSPLREGRETQYF. The CDR3 nucleotides read TGTGCCAGCAGCCCCCTCCGGGAGGGCCGTGAGACCCAGTACTTC.

The chain combines TRBV5-1 with TRBJ2-7; D not resolved. Germline V gene sequence: CDR1 SGHRS, CDR2 YFSETQ. The V end lost 4 bases, the J end lost 1 base, and 21 bases lay between the germline ends. This CDR3 has 17 residues. This chain's CDR3 is CASSPASGGVESYEQYF. Here the CDR3 DNA reads TGCGCCAGCAGCCCCGCGAGTGGCGGAGTGGAATCCTACGAGCAGTACTTC.

This clone was observed a single time. This chain links TRBV11-2 with TRBJ1-5, with D unresolved. Trimming left V 5 bases short and J 0 bases short, with 11 bases between. This CDR3 contains 15 residues. The V gene's germline CDR1 is SGHAT and CDR2 FQNNGV. CDR3 amino acids: CASSREGISNQPQHF. In DNA, the CDR3 is TGTGCCAGCAGCCGAGAGGGAATTAGCAATCAGCCCCAGCATTTT.

The V gene is TRBV11-2, the J gene TRBJ2-6, with D maybe TRBD1 (5 bases). Germline V gives CDR1 SGHAT, CDR2 FQNNGV. There are 14 residues in the CDR3. Trimming cost V 4 bases and J 11 bases, with 15 bases left between them. The CDR3 region has the DNA TGTGCCAGCAGCTATTTCAGGGCCCTACACGTCCTGACTTTC. It yields the protein CASSYFRALHVLTF.

This rearrangement joins TRBV10-3 to TRBJ2-7; the D gene is possibly TRBD1 (5 bases). The CDR3 runs 14 residues. Germline CDR1 reads ENHRY; CDR2 reads SYGVKD. V shed 5 bases and J shed 2 bases, with 13 bases lying between them. CDR3: CAISPLDKTYEQYF. In DNA form, the CDR3 reads TGTGCCATCAGTCCCTTGGACAAGACCTACGAGCAGTACTTC.

Only a few counts were recorded for this clone. The chain employs TRBV5-5 and TRBJ1-1; a weak D match, TRBD1 (6 bases). Germline lookup yields CDR1 SGHKS and CDR2 YYEKEE (reference sequence). With 0 bases removed from V and 1 base from J, the gap between germline ends came to 16 bases. The length of the CDR3 is 17 residues. In DNA, the CDR3 is TGTGCCAGCAGCTTGGTTTGGGGGCGATACAAGAACACTGAAGCTTTCTTT. Amino acid sequence: CASSLVWGRYKNTEAFF.

The CDR3 DNA is TGTGCCAGCAGCACCCGGGACAGGGGACCTAGCGAGCAGTACTTC. Translated: CASSTRDRGPSEQYF. The chain links TRBV7-9 to TRBJ2-7; TRBD1 aligns across 10 bases. CDR1 SEHNR and CDR2 FQNEAQ come from the germline V gene (reference sequence). The CDR3 is 15 residues long. V trimming: 5 bases; J trimming: 6 bases; junction bases outside the gene matches: 10.

This clone was counted between two and nine times. The chain is built from TRBV30 and TRBJ2-5; TRBD1 matches 8 bases. V shed 5 bases, J shed 1 base, and the junction held 12 bases outside the gene matches. Germline V gene lookup returns CDR1 GTSNPN and CDR2 SVGIG (reference sequence). The CDR3 has 16 amino acids. This CDR3 is CAWEAAGRGPQETQYF. The CDR3 DNA sequence: TGTGCCTGGGAGGCGGCAGGCAGGGGGCCCCAAGAGACCCAGTACTTC.

The V call is TRBV11-3, the J call TRBJ2-7, with unresolved D. The length of the CDR3 is 15 residues. V dropped 0 bases and J dropped 2 bases, with 11 bases sitting between them. Germline CDR1 and CDR2: SGHNT and YENEEA. CDR3 nucleotide sequence: TGTGCCAGCAGCTTAGATTGGAGACGGACCTACGAGCAGTACTTC. It codes for CASSLDWRRTYEQYF. Drawing the rest from reference TRBV11-3 and TRBJ2-7, the complete variable domain is EAGVVQSPRYKIIEKKQPVAFWCNPISGHNTLYWYLQNLGQGPELLIRYENEEAVDDSQLPKDRFSAERLKGVDSTLKIQPAELGDSAVYLCASSLDWRRTYEQYFGPGTRLTVT.

This chain links TRBV5-1 with TRBJ2-3, with TRBD2 identical over 11 bases. This CDR3 is 16 amino acids long. V was pared by 0 bases and J by 5 bases, with 5 bases of the junction left unmatched. Germline-derived CDR1 and CDR2 are SGHRS and YFSETQ. The CDR3 here is CASSLAELAGEDTQYF. As DNA, the CDR3 is TGCGCCAGCAGCTTGGCCGAACTAGCGGGAGAAGATACGCAGTATTTT.

The rearrangement links TRBV14 to TRBJ1-2, with 8 bases lining up with TRBD1. Looked up from germline, CDR1 is SGHDN and CDR2 is FVKESK. This CDR3 has 15 residues. Trimming removed 0 bases from V and 5 bases from J; junction bases left unmatched: 5. The CDR3 nucleotides are TGTGCCAGCAGCCAAGACGGGGACAGGCCTTATGGCTACACCTTC. Its translation is CASSQDGDRPYGYTF.

Only one count was recorded for this clone. This chain links TRBV27 with TRBJ2-3; a weak D match, TRBD2 (5 bases). Germline loops: CDR1 MNHEY, CDR2 SMNVEV (reference sequence). This CDR3 has 14 amino acids. V lost 10 bases and J lost 3, with 17 bases in between. Here the CDR3 DNA reads TGTGCCAACCCGGGAATAGCAGAGACAGATACGCAGTATTTT. Residues: CANPGIAETDTQYF.

The chain links TRBV6-6 to TRBJ2-3; a weak D match, TRBD2 (5 bases). The V and J ends lost 4 bases and 0 bases respectively, with 14 bases between them. Germline CDR1 MNHNY, CDR2 SVGAGI (reference sequence). The CDR3 has 16 residues. The CDR3 protein is CASSCPLAPSTDTQYF. The DNA for the CDR3 is TGTGCCAGCAGTTGCCCCTTAGCGCCTAGCACAGATACGCAGTATTTT.

The V gene is TRBV19, the J gene TRBJ2-7, with 12 bases that match TRBD2. Per the germline V gene, CDR1 is LNHDA and CDR2 is SQIVND (reference sequence). The length of the CDR3 is 14 residues. V gave up 10 bases and J gave up 6 bases; unmatched junction bases: 10. The CDR3 DNA reads TGTGCCACCCTAAGACTAGCGGGAGAAGGCGAGCAGTACTTC. Translation: CATLRLAGEGEQYF.